This T cell receptor (beta chain) was sequenced in a study of T-cell memory formation after mild COVID-19. This clonotype turned up a few times. What it binds is not known. The study's findings and limits: A subset of responding clones appeared in pre-infection memory, suggesting cross-reactive memory joined. Whereas later expanders leaned CD4+, clones contracting day 15 to 85 showed a balanced CD4/CD8 makeup.

TCR alpha and TCR beta cDNA libraries with sample barcodes and UMIs came from 5'RACE using constant-segment primers. TCRdb reanalysed the 5' RACE reads using MiXCR and keeps one entry per CDR3 protein. Of 300,000 to 350,000 distinct CDR3 sequences listed, about an eighth are singletons. The CDR3 has 16 residues. The germline V gene has CDR1 MNHEY and CDR2 SVGAGI. With V trimmed by 5 bases and J by 7 bases, 11 bases remained unmatched. V and J are TRBV6-5 and TRBJ1-6; 7 nucleotides agree with TRBD1. The clonotype comes from a man aged 18 to 30 who had mild COVID-19 (a few samples of this study predate the infection). Cell type and time point are not known. The sequenced material came from PBMCs or a T cell subset sorted from them (not recorded which). This chain's CDR3 is CASSHRGRAGNSPLHF. The CDR3 nucleotides are TGTGCCAGCAGTCACAGGGGTCGTGCGGGGAATTCACCCCTCCACTTT.